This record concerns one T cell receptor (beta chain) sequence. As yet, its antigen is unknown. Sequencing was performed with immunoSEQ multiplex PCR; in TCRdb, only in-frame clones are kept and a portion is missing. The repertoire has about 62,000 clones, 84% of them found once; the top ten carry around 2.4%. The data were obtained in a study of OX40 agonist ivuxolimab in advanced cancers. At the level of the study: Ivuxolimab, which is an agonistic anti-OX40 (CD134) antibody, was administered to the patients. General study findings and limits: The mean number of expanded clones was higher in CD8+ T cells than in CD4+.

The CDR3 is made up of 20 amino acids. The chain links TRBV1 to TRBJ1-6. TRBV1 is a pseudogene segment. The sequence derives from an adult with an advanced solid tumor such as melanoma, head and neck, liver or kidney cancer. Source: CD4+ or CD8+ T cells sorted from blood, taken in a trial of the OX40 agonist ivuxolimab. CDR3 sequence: CTSSQDPGTCPSSYNSPLHF. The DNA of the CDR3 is TGCACCAGCAGCCAAGACCCCGGGACCTGCCCGAGCTCCTATAATTCACCCCTCCACTTT.